This TCR beta chain was recorded in a study of regulatory T cells. Primers: 52 TRBV forward and 13 TRBJ reverse. This table comes from immunoSEQ multiplex PCR, and its TCRdb copy is limited to in-frame clones, with some not included. The sample has about 20,000 clones; approximately 93% are singletons. The specimen was CD8+ T cells sorted from blood. The receptor's source is a child aged 2-15 years with CD3G deficiency.

The CDR3 sequence is CASGEGGGYTF. The CDR3, as DNA: TGCGCCAGCGGGGAAGGCGGAGGCTACACCTTC. The chain carries TRBV10-2 and TRBJ1-2; D is undetermined. Trimming left V 8 bases short and J 8 bases short, with 12 bases between. Germline CDR1 is WSHSY and CDR2 is SAAADI. This CDR3 contains 11 residues.